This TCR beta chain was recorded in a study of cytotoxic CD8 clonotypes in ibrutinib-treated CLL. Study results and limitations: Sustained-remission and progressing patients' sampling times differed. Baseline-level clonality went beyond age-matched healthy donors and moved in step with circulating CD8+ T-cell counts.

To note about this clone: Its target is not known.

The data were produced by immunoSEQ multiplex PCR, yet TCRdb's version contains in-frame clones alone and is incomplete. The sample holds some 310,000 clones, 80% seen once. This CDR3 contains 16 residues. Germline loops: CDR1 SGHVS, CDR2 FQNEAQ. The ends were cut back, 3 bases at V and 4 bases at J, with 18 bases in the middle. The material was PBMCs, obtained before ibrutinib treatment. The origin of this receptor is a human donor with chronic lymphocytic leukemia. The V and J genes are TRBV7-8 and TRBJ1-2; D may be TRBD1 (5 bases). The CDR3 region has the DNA TGTGCCAGCAGCTTCCTGACCCAGGGAGGAAGCTATGGCTACACCTTC. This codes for CASSFLTQGGSYGYTF. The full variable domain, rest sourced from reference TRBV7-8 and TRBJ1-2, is GAGVSQSPRYKVAKRGQDVALRCDPISGHVSLFWYQQALGQGPEFLTYFQNEAQLDKSGLPSDRFFAERPEGSVSTLKIQRTQQEDSAVYLCASSFLTQGGSYGYTFGSGTRLTVV.